What follows is one TCR beta chain and its context. Its antigen is not identified. Per sample, 500 to 650 nanograms of biopsy DNA were TCRB immunosequenced. The method was immunoSEQ multiplex PCR; TCRdb's version includes in-frame clones alone and lacks a portion of them. In the table there are about 15,000 clones, around 60% of which are singletons. The data belong to a study of T cell repertoires in ileal Crohn's disease. Study observations and caveats: Clonal expansions were more frequent in active smokers than non-smokers at surgery.

Adults with ileal or ileocolonic Crohn's disease and an indication for resection were eligible. The clonotype originates from an adult with Crohn's disease. Sequences were obtained from ileal tissue.

The CDR3 here is CASSPSGTEQFF. CDR3 coding DNA: TGTGCCAGCAGCCCGAGCGGGACTGAGCAGTTCTTC. The genes are TRBV6-5 and TRBJ2-1, with 7 bases matching TRBD2. Germline CDR1 is MNHEY and CDR2 is SVGAGI. The CDR3 has 12 amino acids. Trimming took 6 bases from V and 9 from J; bases not matched to a gene: 5.